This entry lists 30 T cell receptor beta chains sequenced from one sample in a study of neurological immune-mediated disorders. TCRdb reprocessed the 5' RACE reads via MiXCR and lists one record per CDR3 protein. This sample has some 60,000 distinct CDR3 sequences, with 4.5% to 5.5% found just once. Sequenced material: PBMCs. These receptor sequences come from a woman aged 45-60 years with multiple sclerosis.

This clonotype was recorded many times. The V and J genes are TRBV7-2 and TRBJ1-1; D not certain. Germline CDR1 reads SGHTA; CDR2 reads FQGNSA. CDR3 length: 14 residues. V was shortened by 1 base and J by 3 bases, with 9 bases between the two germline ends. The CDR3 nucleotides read TGTGCCAGCAGCTTAGTGACAACCTACACTGAAGCTTTCTTT. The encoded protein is CASSLVTTYTEAFF.

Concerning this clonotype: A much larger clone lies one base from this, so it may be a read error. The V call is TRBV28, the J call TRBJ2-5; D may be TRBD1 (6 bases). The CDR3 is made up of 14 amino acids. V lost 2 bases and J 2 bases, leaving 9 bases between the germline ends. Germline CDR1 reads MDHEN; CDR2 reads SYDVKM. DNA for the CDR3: TGTGCCAGCAGTTTAAGGGGGAGTCAAGAGACCCAGTACTTC. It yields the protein CASSLRGSQETQYF.

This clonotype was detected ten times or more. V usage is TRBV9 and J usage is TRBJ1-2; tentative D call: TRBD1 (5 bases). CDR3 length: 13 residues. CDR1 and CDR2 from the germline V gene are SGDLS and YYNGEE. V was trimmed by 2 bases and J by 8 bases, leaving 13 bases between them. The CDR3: CASSVSQGPGYTF. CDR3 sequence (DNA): TGTGCCAGCAGCGTGTCCCAGGGTCCGGGCTACACCTTC.

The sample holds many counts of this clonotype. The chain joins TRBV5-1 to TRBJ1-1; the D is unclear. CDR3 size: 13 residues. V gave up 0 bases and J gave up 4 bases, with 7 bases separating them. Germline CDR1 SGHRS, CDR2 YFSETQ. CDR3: CASSLAVSTEAFF. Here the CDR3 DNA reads TGCGCCAGCAGCTTGGCCGTGAGCACTGAAGCTTTCTTT.

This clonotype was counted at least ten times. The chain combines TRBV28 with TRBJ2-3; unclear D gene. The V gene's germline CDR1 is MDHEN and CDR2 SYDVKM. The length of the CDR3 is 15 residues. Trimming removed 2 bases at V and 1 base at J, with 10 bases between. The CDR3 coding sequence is TGTGCCAGCAGTTTACAGTCCGTGGGCACAGATACGCAGTATTTT. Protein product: CASSLQSVGTDTQYF.

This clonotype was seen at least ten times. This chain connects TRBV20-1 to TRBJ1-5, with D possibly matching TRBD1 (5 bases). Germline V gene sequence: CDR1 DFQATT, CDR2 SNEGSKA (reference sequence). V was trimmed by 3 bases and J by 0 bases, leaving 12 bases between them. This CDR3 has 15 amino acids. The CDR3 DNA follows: TGCAGTGCTAGGAAAGGGACGGCTAGCAATCAGCCCCAGCATTTT. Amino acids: CSARKGTASNQPQHF.

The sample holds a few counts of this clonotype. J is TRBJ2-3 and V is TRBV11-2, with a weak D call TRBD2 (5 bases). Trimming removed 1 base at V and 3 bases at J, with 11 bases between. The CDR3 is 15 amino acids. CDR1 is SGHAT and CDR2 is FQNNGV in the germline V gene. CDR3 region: CASSLAGKGTDTQYF. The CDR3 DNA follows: TGTGCCAGCAGCTTAGCGGGAAAGGGAACAGATACGCAGTATTTT.

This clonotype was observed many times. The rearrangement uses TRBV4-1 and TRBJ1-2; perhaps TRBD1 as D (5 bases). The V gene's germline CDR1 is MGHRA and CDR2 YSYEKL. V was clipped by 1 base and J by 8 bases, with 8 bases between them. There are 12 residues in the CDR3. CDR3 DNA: TGCGCCAGCAGCCAAGCCCGGGGCGGCTACACCTTC. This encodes CASSQARGGYTF.

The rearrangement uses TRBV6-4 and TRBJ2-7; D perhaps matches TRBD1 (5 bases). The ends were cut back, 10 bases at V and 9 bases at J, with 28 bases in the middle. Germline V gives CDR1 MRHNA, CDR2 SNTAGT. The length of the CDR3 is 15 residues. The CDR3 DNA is TGTGCCAACCTAAGGGTGGGGCCCACGTACTCAGGGCAGTACTTC. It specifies CANLRVGPTYSGQYF.

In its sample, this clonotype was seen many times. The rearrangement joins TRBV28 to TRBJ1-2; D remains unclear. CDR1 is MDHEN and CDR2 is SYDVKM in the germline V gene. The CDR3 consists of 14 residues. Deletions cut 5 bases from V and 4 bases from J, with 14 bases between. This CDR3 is CASSPSSGGYGYTF. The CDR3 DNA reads TGTGCCAGCAGTCCTAGTTCCGGCGGCTATGGCTACACCTTC.

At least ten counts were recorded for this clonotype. CDR3 in DNA: TGCGCCAGCAGCCCCAGGACAGGGTCAGATACGCAGTATTTT. It yields the protein CASSPRTGSDTQYF. This chain links TRBV5-1 with TRBJ2-3; 8 bases are shared with TRBD1. The ends lost 4 bases at V and 4 bases at J; junction bases unmatched: 5. The CDR3 loop spans 14 amino acids. Germline loops: CDR1 SGHRS, CDR2 YFSETQ.

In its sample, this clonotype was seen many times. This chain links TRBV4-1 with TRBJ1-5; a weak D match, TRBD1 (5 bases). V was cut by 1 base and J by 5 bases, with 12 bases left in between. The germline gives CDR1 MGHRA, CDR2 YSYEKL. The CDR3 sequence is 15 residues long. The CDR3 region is CASSQVGRGDQPQHF. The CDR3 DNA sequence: TGCGCCAGCAGCCAAGTAGGGAGGGGAGATCAGCCCCAGCATTTT.

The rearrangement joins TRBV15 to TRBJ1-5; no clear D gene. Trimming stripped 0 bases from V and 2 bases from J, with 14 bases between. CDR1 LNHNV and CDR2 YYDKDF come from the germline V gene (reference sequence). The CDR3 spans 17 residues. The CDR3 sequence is CATSRDGTTLGNQPQHF. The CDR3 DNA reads TGTGCCACCAGCAGAGATGGCACGACTTTGGGCAATCAGCCCCAGCATTTT.

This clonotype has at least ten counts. This CDR3 is CASSWGSGNTGELFF. In nucleotides, the CDR3 is TGTGCCAGCAGTTGGGGGTCCGGGAACACCGGGGAGCTGTTTTTT. The chain is built from TRBV27 and TRBJ2-2; D is tentatively TRBD1 or TRBD2 (5 bases each). The CDR3 is 15 amino acids. Trimming stripped 4 bases from V and 1 base from J, with 10 bases between. Germline CDR1 MNHEY, CDR2 SMNVEV (reference sequence).

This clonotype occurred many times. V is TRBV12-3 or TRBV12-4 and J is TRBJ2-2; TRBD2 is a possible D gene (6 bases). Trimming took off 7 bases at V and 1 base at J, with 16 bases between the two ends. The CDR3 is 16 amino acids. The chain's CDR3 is CASNLRGPGNTGELFF. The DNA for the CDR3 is TGTGCCAGCAACCTGCGGGGTCCCGGGAACACCGGGGAGCTGTTTTTT.

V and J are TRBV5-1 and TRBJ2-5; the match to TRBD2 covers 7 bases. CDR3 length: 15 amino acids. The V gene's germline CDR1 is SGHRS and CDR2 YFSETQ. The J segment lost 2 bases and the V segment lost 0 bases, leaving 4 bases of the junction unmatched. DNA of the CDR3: TGCGCCAGCAGCTTGGTCGGGGGGACTCAAGAGACCCAGTACTTC. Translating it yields CASSLVGGTQETQYF.

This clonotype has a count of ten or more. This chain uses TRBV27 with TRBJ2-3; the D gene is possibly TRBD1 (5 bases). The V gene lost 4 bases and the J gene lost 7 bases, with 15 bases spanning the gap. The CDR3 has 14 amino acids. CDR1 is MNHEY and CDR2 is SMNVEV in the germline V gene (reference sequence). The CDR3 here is CASSSSNRRHTQYF. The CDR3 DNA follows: TGTGCCAGCAGTTCCAGTAACAGGAGACATACGCAGTATTTT.

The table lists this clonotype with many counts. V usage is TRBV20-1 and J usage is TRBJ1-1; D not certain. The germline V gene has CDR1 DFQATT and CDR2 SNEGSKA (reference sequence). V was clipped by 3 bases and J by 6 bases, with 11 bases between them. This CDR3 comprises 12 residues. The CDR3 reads CSASGEIAEAFF. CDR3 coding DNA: TGCAGTGCTAGCGGGGAAATCGCTGAAGCTTTCTTT.

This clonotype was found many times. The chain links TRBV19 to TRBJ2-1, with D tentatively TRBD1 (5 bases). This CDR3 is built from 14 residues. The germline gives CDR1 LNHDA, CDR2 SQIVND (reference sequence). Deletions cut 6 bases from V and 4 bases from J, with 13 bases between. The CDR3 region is CASSPDRTYNEQFF. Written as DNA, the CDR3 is TGTGCCAGTAGCCCCGACAGAACTTACAATGAGCAGTTCTTC.

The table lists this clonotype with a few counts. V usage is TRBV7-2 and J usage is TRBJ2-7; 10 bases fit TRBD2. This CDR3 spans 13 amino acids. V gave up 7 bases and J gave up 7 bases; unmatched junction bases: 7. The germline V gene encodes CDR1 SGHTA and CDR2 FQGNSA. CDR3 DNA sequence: TGTGCCAGCAACCAGCGGGGGGGAGGAGAGCAGTACTTC. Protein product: CASNQRGGGEQYF.

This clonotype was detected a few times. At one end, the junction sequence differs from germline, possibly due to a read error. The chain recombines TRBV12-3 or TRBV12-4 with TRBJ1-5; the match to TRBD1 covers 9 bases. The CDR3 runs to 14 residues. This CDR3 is CASSRTGDNQPQNF. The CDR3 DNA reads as TGTGCCAGCAGTCGGACAGGGGACAACCAGCCCCAGAATTTT.

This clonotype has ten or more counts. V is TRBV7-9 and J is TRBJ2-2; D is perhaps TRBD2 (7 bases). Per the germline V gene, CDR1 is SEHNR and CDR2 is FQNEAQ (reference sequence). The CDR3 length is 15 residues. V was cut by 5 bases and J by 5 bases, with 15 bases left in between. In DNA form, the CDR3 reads TGTGCCAGCAGCCCACCGGGGGGCCGGACCGGGGAGCTGTTTTTT. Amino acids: CASSPPGGRTGELFF.

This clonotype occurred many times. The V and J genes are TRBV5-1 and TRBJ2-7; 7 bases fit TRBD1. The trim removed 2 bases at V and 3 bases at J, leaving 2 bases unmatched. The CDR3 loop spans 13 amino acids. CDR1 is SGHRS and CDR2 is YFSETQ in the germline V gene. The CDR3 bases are TGCGCCAGCAGCTTCGACAGGGTCTACGAGCAGTACTTC. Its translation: CASSFDRVYEQYF.

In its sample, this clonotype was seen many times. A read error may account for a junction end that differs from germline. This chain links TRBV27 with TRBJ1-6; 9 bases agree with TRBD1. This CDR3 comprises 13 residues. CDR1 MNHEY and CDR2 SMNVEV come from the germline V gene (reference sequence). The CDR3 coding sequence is TGTGCCAGCAGTTTATCCCTAGGGACAGGGATCAACTTT. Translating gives CASSLSLGTGINF.

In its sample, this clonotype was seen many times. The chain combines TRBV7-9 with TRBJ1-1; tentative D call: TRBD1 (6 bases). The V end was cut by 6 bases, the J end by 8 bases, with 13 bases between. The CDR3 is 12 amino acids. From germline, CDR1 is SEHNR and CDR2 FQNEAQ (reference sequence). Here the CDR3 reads CASRRGNFEAFF. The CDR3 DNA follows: TGTGCCAGCAGGAGGGGGAATTTCGAAGCTTTCTTT.

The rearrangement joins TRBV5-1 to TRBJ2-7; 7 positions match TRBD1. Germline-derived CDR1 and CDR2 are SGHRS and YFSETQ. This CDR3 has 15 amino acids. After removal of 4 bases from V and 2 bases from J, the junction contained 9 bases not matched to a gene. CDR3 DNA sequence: TGCGCCAGCAGCGGGCCGGGACAGACCACCTACGAGCAGTACTTC. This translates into CASSGPGQTTYEQYF.

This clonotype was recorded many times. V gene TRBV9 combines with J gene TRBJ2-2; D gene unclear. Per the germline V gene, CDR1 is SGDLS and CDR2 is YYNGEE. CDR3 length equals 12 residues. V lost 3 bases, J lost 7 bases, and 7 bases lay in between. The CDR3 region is CASSASIGELFF. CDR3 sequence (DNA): TGTGCCAGCAGCGCCAGCATCGGGGAGCTGTTTTTT.

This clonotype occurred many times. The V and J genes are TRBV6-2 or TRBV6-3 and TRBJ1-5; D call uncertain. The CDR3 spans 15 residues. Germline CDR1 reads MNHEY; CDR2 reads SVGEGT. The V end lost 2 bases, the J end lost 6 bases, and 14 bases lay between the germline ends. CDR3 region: CASSYHQAGGQPQHF. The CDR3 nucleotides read TGTGCCAGCAGTTACCACCAGGCAGGCGGTCAGCCCCAGCATTTT.

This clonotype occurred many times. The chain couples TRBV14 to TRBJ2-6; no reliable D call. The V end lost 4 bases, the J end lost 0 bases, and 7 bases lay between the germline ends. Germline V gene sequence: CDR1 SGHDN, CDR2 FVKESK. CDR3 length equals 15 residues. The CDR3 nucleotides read TGTGCCAGCAGCCCCCGCATCTCTGGGGCCAACGTCCTGACTTTC. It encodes CASSPRISGANVLTF.

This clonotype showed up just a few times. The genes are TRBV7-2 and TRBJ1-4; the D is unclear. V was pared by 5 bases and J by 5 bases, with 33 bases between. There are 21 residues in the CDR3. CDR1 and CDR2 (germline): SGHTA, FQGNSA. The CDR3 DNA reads TGTGCCAGCAGCCGAAAGAGATGGCAGGAGGCTCCCTCGGTCGAAAATGAAAAACTGTTTTTT. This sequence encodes CASSRKRWQEAPSVENEKLFF.